This is a list of T cell receptor beta chains from one sample in a study of beta chain features in type 1 diabetes. Repertoires were generated with immunoSEQ multiplex PCR, while TCRdb's copy carries only in-frame clones and drops some. The repertoire holds approximately 120,000 clones, roughly 17% seen once, with 2.6% in the top ten. The sequenced material came from central memory CD4+ T cells from blood. The receptor set was obtained from a man younger than 35 with type 1 diabetes. Each CDR3 is given with its conserved first and last residue. D genes are given only for firm matches. Clone size, where shown, is once, few, many, or a class for clones that have expanded.

>-|TRBJ2-3|many|TRBV9
CASSPRGGSTDTQYF
TGTGCCAGCAGCCCTCGGGGAGGCAGCACAGATACGCAGTATTTT
>-|TRBJ2-3|few|TRBV11-2
CASSSRTDTQYF
TGTGCCAGCAGCTCCCGCACAGATACGCAGTATTTT
>-|TRBJ2-2|few|TRBV2
CASRYSENTGELFF
TGTGCCAGCAGATATTCGGAGAACACCGGGGAGCTGTTTTTT
>TRBD1|TRBJ2-7|few|TRBV5-1
CASSPRQGAYEQYF
TGCGCCAGCAGCCCGAGACAGGGGGCCTACGAGCAGTACTTC
>TRBD1|TRBJ1-1|-|TRBV5-1
CASSFSPGTGNTEAFF
TGCGCCAGCAGCTTCAGTCCCGGGACAGGGAACACTGAAGCTTTCTTT
>TRBD2|TRBJ2-5|few|TRBV10-3
CAISDKRLAGGQETQYF
TGTGCCATCAGCGATAAGCGACTAGCGGGGGGGCAGGAGACCCAGTACTTC
>TRBD2|TRBJ2-5|-|TRBV11-2
CASSLDERTSLLQETQYF
TGTGCCAGCAGCTTAGATGAGAGGACTAGCCTCCTCCAAGAGACCCAGTACTTC
>-|TRBJ2-3|-|TRBV19
CASTSGGDTQYF
TGTGCCAGTACCTCCGGAGGGGATACGCAGTATTTT
>TRBD1|TRBJ1-5|-|TRBV18
CASSPTGPEGSQHF
TGTGCCAGCTCACCGACAGGGCCCGAAGGGTCCCAGCATTTT
>-|TRBJ2-7|-|TRBV7-2
CASSVSGMISYEQYF
TGTGCCAGCAGCGTCTCCGGGATGATCTCCTACGAGCAGTACTTC
>-|TRBJ2-1|-|TRBV19
CASSIWTDPRSPYNEQFF
TGTGCCAGTAGTATATGGACGGACCCGAGAAGCCCCTACAATGAGCAGTTCTTC
>-|TRBJ2-2|medium-sized|TRBV28
CASSLGTPTGELFF
TGTGCCAGCAGTTTAGGAACTCCCACCGGGGAGCTGTTTTTT
>TRBD2|TRBJ2-5|-|TRBV11-2
CASRPGLADQETQYF
TGTGCCAGCCGACCCGGGCTAGCGGACCAAGAGACCCAGTACTTC
>-|TRBJ2-5|few|TRBV7-7
CASSFAYSGLGETQYF
TGTGCTAGCAGCTTCGCATACTCAGGCCTAGGGGAGACCCAGTACTTC
>-|TRBJ2-3|few|TRBV6-5
CASSYLDTDTQYF
TGTGCCAGCAGTTACCTAGACACAGATACGCAGTATTTT
>-|TRBJ2-7|-|TRBV18
CASSPSRDEQYF
TGTGCCAGCTCACCATCTAGGGACGAGCAGTACTTC
>-|TRBJ2-5|few|TRBV18
CASSPDRTAQETQYF
TGTGCCAGCTCCCCCGACCGGACAGCCCAAGAGACCCAGTACTTC
>-|TRBJ1-2|-|TRBV10-3
CAIARQGYGYTF
TGTGCCATCGCGAGGCAGGGGTATGGCTACACCTTC
>TRBD1|TRBJ2-7|few|TRBV27
CASSFLQGAPYEQYF
TGTGCCAGCAGTTTCCTACAGGGGGCCCCCTACGAGCAGTACTTC
>-|TRBJ2-7|-|TRBV6-5
CASSRENYYEQYF
TGTGCCAGCAGCCGCGAGAACTACTACGAGCAGTACTTC
>TRBD2|TRBJ2-3|-|TRBV15
CATSGRSSGTTDTQYF
TGTGCCACCAGCGGACGCTCTAGCGGTACCACAGATACGCAGTATTTT
>TRBD1|TRBJ2-3|few|TRBV10-3
CASTPGQITDTQYF
TGTGCCTCCACCCCGGGACAGATCACAGATACGCAGTATTTT
>TRBD1|TRBJ2-5|-|TRBV28
CASSGLDRGPRETQYF
TGTGCCAGCAGCGGACTTGACAGGGGGCCCAGGGAGACCCAGTACTTC
>TRBD2|TRBJ2-5|once|TRBV4-2
CASSPETSGQETQYF
TGTGCCAGCAGCCCGGAGACTAGCGGCCAAGAGACCCAGTACTTC